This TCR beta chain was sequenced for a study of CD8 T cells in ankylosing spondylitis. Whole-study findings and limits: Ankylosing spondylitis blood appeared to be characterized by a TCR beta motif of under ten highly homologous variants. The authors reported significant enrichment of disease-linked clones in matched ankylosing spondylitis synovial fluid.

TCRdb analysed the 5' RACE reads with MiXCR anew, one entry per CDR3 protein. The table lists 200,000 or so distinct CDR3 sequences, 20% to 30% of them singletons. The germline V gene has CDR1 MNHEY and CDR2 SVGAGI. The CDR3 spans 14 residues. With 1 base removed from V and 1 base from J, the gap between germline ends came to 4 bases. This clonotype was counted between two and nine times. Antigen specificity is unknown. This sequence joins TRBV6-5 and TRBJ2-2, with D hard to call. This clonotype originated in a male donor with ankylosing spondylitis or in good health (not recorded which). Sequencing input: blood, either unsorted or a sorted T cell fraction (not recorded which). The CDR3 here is CASSYLVNTGELFF. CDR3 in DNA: TGTGCCAGCAGTTACTTGGTGAACACCGGGGAGCTGTTTTTT.